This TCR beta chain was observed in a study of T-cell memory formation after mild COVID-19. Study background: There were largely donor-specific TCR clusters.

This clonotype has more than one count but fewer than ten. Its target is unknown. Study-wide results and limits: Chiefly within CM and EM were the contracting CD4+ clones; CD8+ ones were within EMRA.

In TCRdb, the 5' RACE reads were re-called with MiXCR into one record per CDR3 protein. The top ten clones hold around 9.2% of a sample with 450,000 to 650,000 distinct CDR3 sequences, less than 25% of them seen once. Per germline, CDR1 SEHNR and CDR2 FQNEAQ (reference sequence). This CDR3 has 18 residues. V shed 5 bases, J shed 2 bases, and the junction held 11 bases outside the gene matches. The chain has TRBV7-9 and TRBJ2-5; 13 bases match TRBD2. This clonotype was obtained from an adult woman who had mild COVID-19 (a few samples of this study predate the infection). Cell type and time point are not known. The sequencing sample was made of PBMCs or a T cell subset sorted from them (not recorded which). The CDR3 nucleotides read TGTGCCAGCAGCGATCCGGGACTAGCGGGGAGTTTACAAGAGACCCAGTACTTC. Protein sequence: CASSDPGLAGSLQETQYF.